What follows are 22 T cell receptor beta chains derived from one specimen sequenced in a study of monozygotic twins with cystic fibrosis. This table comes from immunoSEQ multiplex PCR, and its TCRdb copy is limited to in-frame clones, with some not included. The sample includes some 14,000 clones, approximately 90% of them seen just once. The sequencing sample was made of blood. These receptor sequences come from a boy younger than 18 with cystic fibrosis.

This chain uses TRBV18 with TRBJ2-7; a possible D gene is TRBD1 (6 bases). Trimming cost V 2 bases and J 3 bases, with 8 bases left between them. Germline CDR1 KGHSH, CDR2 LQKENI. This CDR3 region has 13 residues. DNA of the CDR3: TGTGCCAGCTCACCAGCAGGGGACTACGAGCAGTACTTC. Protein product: CASSPAGDYEQYF. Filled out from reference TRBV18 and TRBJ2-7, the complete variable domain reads NAGVMQNPRHLVRRRGQEARLRCSPMKGHSHVYWYRQLPEEGLKFMVYLQKENIIDESGMPKERFSAEFPKEGPSILRIQQVVRGDSAAYFCASSPAGDYEQYFGPGTRLTVT.

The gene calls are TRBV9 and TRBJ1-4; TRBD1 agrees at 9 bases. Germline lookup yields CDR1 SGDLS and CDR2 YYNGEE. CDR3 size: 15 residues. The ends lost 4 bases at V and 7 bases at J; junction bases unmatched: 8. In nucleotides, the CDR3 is TGTGCCAGCAGCCTTCGGACAGGGGAGGCTGAAAAACTGTTTTTT. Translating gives CASSLRTGEAEKLFF.

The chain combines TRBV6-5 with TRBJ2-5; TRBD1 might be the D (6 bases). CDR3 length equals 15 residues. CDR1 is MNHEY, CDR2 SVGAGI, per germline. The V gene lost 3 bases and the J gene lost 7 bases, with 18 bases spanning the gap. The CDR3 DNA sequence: TGTGCCAGCAGTTATCAATACGGACAGTCATTGACCCAGTACTTC. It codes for CASSYQYGQSLTQYF.

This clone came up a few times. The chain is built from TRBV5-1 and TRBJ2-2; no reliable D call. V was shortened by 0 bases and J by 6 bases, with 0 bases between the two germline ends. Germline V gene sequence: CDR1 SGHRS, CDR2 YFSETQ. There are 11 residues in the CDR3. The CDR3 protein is CASSLAGELFF. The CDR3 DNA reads TGCGCCAGCAGCTTGGCCGGGGAGCTGTTTTTT.

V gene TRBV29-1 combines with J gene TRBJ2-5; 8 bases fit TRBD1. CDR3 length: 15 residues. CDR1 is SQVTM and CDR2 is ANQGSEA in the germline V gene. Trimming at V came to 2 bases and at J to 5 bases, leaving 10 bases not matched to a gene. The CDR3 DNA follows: TGCAGCGTTGAACCCCGTCCAGGGGGCTATGAGACCCAGTACTTC. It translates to CSVEPRPGGYETQYF.

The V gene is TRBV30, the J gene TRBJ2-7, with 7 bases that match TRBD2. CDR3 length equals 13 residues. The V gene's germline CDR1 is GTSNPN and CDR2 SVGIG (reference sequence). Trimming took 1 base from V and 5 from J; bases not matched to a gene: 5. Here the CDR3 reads CAWSDRGGDEQYF. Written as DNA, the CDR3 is TGTGCCTGGAGTGATAGGGGAGGGGACGAGCAGTACTTC. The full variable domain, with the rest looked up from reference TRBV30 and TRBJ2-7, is SQTIHQWPATLVQPVGSPLSLECTVEGTSNPNLYWYRQAAGRGLQLLFYSVGIGQISSEVPQNLSASRPQDRQFILSSKKLLLSDSGFYLCAWSDRGGDEQYFGPGTRLTVT.

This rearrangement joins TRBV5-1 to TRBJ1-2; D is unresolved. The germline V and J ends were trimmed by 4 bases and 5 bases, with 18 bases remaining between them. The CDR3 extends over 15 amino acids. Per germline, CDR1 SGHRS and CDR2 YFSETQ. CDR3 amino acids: CASSPGTLPGYGYTF. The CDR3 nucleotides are TGCGCCAGCAGCCCAGGAACCCTCCCGGGGTATGGCTACACCTTC.

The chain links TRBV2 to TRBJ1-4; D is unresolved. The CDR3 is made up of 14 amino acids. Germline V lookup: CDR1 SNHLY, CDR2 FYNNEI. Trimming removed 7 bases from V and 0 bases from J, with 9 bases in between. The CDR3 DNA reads TGTGCCAGCACATTAGTTGCAACTAATGAAAAACTGTTTTTT. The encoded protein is CASTLVATNEKLFF.

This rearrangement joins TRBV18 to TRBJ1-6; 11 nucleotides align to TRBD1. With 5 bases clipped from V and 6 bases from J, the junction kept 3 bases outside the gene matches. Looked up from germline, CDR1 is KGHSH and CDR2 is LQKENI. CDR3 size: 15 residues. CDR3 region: CASSTGTGGNSPLHF. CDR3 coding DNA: TGTGCCAGCTCAACAGGGACAGGGGGTAATTCACCCCTCCACTTT.

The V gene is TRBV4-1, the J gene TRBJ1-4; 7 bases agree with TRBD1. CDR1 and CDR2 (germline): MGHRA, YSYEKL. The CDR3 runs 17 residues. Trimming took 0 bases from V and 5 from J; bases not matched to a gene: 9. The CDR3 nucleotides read TGCGCCAGCAGCCAAGATTTAAGCGGGACAGTAAATGAAAAACTGTTTTTT. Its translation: CASSQDLSGTVNEKLFF.

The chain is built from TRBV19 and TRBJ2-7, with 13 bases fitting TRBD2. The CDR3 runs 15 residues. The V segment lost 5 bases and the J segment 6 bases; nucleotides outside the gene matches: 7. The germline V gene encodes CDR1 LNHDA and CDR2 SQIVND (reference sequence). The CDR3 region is CASSQWTSGSFEQYF. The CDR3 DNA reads TGTGCCAGTAGTCAATGGACTAGCGGGAGTTTCGAGCAGTACTTC. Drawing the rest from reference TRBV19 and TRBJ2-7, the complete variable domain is DGGITQSPKYLFRKEGQNVTLSCEQNLNHDAMYWYRQDPGQGLRLIYYSQIVNDFQKGDIAEGYSVSREKKESFPLTVTSAQKNPTAFYLCASSQWTSGSFEQYFGPGTRLTVT.

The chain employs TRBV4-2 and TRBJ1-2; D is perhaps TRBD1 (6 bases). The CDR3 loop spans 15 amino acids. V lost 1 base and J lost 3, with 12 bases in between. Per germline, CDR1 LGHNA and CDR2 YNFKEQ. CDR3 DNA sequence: TGTGCCAGCAGCCAAGGACCGAGGACAGACTATGGCTACACCTTC. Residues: CASSQGPRTDYGYTF.

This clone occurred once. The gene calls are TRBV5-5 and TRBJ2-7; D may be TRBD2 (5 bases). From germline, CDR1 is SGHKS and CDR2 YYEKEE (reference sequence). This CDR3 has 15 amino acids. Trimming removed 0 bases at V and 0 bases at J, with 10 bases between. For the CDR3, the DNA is TGTGCCAGCAGCTTGGACGCGGGTAGCTCCTACGAGCAGTACTTC. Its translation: CASSLDAGSSYEQYF.

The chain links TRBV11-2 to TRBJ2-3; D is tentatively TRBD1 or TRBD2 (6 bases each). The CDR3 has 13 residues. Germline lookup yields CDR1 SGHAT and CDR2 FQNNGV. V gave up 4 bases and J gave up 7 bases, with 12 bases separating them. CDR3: CASSYRGLYTQYF. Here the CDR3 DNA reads TGTGCCAGCAGCTACCGGGGGCTTTATACGCAGTATTTT.

CDR3 DNA sequence: TGTGCCAGCAGCTCGGTAACAGGGGATGAGCAGTTCTTC. As protein: CASSSVTGDEQFF. This chain joins TRBV14 and TRBJ2-1, with 7 bases identical to TRBD1. Germline assignment: CDR1 SGHDN and CDR2 FVKESK. The CDR3 is made up of 13 amino acids. V shed 5 bases and J 8 bases; nucleotides not matched to a gene: 6.

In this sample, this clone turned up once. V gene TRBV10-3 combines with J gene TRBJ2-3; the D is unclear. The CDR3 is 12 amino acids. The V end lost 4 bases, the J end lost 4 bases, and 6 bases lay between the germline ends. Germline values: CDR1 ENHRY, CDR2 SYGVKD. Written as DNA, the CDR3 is TGTGCCATCAGTGTCCGGGCAGATACGCAGTATTTT. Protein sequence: CAISVRADTQYF.

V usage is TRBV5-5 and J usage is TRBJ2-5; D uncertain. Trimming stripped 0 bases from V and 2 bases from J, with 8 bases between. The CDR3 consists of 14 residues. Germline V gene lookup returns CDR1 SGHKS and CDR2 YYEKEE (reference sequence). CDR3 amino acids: CASSLGPVQETQYF. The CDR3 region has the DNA TGTGCCAGCAGCTTGGGCCCGGTTCAAGAGACCCAGTACTTC.

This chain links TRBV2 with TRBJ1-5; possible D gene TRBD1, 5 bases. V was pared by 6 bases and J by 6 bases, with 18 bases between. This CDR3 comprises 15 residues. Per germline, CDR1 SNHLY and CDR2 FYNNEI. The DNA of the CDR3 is TGTGCCAGCAGCGCTTATCACCAGGGTCGTCAGCCCCAGCATTTT. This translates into CASSAYHQGRQPQHF.

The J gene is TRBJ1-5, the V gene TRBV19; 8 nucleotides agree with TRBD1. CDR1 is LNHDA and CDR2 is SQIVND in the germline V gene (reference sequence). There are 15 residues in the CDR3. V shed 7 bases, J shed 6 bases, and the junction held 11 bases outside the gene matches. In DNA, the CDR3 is TGTGCCAGTACCGACGCCAGGGGGCTCGGTCAGCCCCAGCATTTT. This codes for CASTDARGLGQPQHF.

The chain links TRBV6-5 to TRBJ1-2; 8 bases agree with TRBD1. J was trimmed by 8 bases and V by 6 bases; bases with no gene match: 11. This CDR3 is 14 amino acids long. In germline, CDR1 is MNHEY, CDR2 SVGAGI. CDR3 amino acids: CASSSQGGNGGYTF. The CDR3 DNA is TGTGCCAGCAGCTCACAGGGGGGCAATGGAGGCTACACCTTC.

The CDR3 DNA follows: TGTGCCAGCAGCCTAGAGGGGCAAGTGAACACCGGGGAGCTGTTTTTT. This encodes CASSLEGQVNTGELFF. The rearrangement joins TRBV11-1 to TRBJ2-2; D assignment may be TRBD1 or TRBD2 (5 bases each). The CDR3 length is 16 residues. Germline lookup yields CDR1 SGHAT and CDR2 FQDESV (reference sequence). V was clipped by 5 bases and J by 1 base, with 14 bases between them.

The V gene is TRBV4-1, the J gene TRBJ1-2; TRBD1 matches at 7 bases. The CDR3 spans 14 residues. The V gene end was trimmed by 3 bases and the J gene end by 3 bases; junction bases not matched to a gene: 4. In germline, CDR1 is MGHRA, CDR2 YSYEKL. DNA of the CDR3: TGCGCCAGCAGCCAGACCCAGGGGGACTATGGCTACACCTTC. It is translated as CASSQTQGDYGYTF.